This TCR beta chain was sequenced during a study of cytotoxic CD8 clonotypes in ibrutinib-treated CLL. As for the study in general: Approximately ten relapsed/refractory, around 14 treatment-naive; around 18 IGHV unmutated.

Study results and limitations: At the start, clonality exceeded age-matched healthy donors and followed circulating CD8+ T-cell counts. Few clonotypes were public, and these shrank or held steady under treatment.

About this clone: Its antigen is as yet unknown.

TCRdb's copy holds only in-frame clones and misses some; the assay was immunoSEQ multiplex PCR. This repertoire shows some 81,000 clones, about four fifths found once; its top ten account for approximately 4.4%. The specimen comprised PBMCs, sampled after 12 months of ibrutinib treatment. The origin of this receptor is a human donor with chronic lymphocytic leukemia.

CDR3 loop: CASSLMGDRGPSSYNEQFF. The DNA for the CDR3 is TGTGCCAGTAGTCTAATGGGGGACAGGGGGCCCAGCTCCTACAATGAGCAGTTCTTC. The J gene is TRBJ2-1, the V gene TRBV19; 12 bases match TRBD1. V lost 5 bases, J lost 0 bases, and 11 bases stayed unmatched. CDR1 and CDR2 from the germline V gene are LNHDA and SQIVND (reference sequence). The CDR3 contains 19 residues. Drawing the rest from reference TRBV19 and TRBJ2-1, the complete variable domain is DGGITQSPKYLFRKEGQNVTLSCEQNLNHDAMYWYRQDPGQGLRLIYYSQIVNDFQKGDIAEGYSVSREKKESFPLTVTSAQKNPTAFYLCASSLMGDRGPSSYNEQFFGPGTRLTVL.